This T cell receptor beta chain was recorded in a study of T-cell memory formation after mild COVID-19. The wider study: For the most part, TCR clusters were specific to one donor.

V gave up 1 base and J gave up 2 bases, with 13 bases separating them. CDR3 length: 16 residues. Study observations and caveats: Some SARS-CoV-2-responding clones were already detected in memory before infection.

Worth noting for this clonotype: Its antigen remains unidentified.

Barcoded TCR alpha and TCR beta cDNA libraries with UMIs came from 5'RACE using constant-segment primers. TCRdb re-analysed the 5' RACE reads in MiXCR, keeping a single row per CDR3 protein. Of tens of thousands of distinct CDR3 sequences listed, more than 20% were seen once; the top ten hold about 40%. The sample consisted of PBMCs or a T cell subset sorted from them (not recorded which). The chain recombines TRBV12-3 or TRBV12-4 with TRBJ2-3; perhaps TRBD1 as D (5 bases). The source is a man between 18 and 29 years old who had mild COVID-19 (a few samples of this study predate the infection). Cell type and time point are not known. CDR3 DNA: TGTGCCAGCAGTTTAGTGGCCAGGGTTAACACAGATACGCAGTATTTT. It yields the protein CASSLVARVNTDTQYF.